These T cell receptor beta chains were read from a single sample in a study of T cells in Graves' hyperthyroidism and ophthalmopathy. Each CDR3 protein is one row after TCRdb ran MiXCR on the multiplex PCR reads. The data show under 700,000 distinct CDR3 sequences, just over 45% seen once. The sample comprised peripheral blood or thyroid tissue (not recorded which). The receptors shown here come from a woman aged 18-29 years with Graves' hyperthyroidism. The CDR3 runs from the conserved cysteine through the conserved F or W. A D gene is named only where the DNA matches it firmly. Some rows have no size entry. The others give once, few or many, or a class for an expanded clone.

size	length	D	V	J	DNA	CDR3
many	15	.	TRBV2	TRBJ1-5	TGTGCCAGCAGTGACCGAAAGGAGGGACATCAGCCCCAGCATTTT	CASSDRKEGHQPQHF
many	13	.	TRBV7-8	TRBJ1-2	TGTGCCAGCAGCTTAATCCAGGGCTATGGCTACACCTTC	CASSLIQGYGYTF
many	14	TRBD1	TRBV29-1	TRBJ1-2	TGCAGCTCCGTTAGGACAGGGGAGCGGGATGGCTACACCTTC	CSSVRTGERDGYTF
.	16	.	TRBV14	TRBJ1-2	TGTGCCAGCAGCCCAAGAAGATTGTGGGGGGCTCGTGGCTACACCTTC	CASSPRRLWGARGYTF
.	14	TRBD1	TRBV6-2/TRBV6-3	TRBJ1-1	TGTGCCAGCACCGAGACAGGGGGCTACACTGAAGCTTTCTTT	CASTETGGYTEAFF
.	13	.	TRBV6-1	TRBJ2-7	TGTGCCAGCAGATCCCGTAGCGAGGGCGAGCAGTACTTC	CASRSRSEGEQYF
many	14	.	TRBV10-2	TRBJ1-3	TGCGCCAGCAGTGAGGCGGGGAGCGGAAACACCATATATTTT	CASSEAGSGNTIYF
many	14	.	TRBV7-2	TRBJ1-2	TGTGCCAGCAACAAGGCCACAGCTAACTATGGCTACACCTTC	CASNKATANYGYTF
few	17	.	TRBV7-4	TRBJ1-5	TGTGCCAGCAGCTCACATTCGGCGCCTCTTAGCAATCAGCCCCAGCATTTT	CASSSHSAPLSNQPQHF
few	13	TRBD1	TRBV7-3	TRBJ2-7	TGTGCCAGCAGTGAACCGGACAGGGTCGAGCAGTACTTC	CASSEPDRVEQYF
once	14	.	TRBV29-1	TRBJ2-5	TGCAGCGCCACCGGGGGCTCCTCGGGAGAGACCCAGTACTTC	CSATGGSSGETQYF
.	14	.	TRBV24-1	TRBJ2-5	TGTGCCACCAGTGACGAATTGGGATCGGAGACCCAGTACTTC	CATSDELGSETQYF
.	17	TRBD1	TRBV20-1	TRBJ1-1	TGCAGTGCTAGGGACACCGGGACAGGGGGAAGAAACACTGAAGCTTTCTTT	CSARDTGTGGRNTEAFF
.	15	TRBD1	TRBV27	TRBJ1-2	TGTGCCAGCAGCCGTACGGACAGGGGAGGACGGGGCTACACCTTC	CASSRTDRGGRGYTF
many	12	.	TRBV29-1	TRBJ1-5	TGCAGCGTAGCGGACCCCGGGAAGCCCCAGCATTTT	CSVADPGKPQHF
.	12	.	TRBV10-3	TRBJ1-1	TGTGCCATCAGTCGAGGGAGCACTGAAGCTTTCTTT	CAISRGSTEAFF
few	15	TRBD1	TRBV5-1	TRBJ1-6	TGCGCCAGCAGCCTTACAGGGGGCCAAGTTTCACCCCTCCACTTT	CASSLTGGQVSPLHF
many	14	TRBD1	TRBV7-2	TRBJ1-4	TGTGCCAGCAGCCCAGGACAGGGCCGGGAAAAACTGTTTTTT	CASSPGQGREKLFF
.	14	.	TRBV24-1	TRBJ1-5	TGTGCCACCAGTGATTTCCGGCAGGCCCAGCCCCAGCATTTT	CATSDFRQAQPQHF
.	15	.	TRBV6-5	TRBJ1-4	TGTGCCAGCAGTACAGGGACGGTGAGGAGTGAAAAACTGTTTTTT	CASSTGTVRSEKLFF
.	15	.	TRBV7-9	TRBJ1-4	TGTGCCAGCAGCCCAGCAGGGGCAACTAATGAAAAACTGTTTTTT	CASSPAGATNEKLFF
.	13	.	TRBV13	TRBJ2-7	TGTGCCACCTTGTTACGAGAGAATGCCGAGCAGTACTTC	CATLLRENAEQYF
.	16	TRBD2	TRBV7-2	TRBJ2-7	TGTGCCAGCAGCCAAGCATCGCTAGCGGGAGCCTACGAGCAGTACTTC	CASSQASLAGAYEQYF
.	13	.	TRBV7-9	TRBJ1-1	TGTGCCAGCAGCTCGACCCTGACGGATGAAGCTTTCTTT	CASSSTLTDEAFF